This T cell receptor (beta chain) was recovered during a study of control samples from healthy donors and cancer patients. The protocol was immunoSEQ multiplex PCR, while the TCRdb copy is restricted to in-frame clones and leaves out a portion. The sample holds 150,000 to 200,000 clones; 80% to 95% are singletons and the top ten take roughly 4.3%. After removal of 3 bases from V and 4 bases from J, the junction contained 9 bases not matched to a gene. The CDR3 is 17 residues long. Germline loops: CDR1 SGHTA, CDR2 FQGNSA. The source is a woman aged 60-75 years in good health. Sequenced: blood. The rearrangement joins TRBV7-2 to TRBJ1-5, with TRBD1 matching over 10 bases. The CDR3 sequence: CASSFPSGTGANQPQHF. The CDR3 region has the DNA TGTGCCAGCAGCTTCCCATCCGGGACAGGGGCTAATCAGCCCCAGCATTTT.